This T cell receptor (beta chain) was obtained from a study of identical twins. Whole-study results and caveats: Models underestimated how often monozygotic twins shared out-of-frame TCR alpha. Cross-sectional statistical analysis, not tracking of the same donors, underpinned the conclusions.

In regard to this clonotype: Antigen specificity is unknown. A much larger clone is a single base away; this may be a read error.

Only healthy Caucasians were enrolled as donors. TCRdb itself ran the 5' RACE reads through MiXCR, one entry per CDR3 protein. The table shows fewer than 650,000 distinct CDR3 sequences, with 9.6% occurring only once. This CDR3 contains 13 residues. The germline CDR1 and CDR2 sequences are MNHEY and SMNVEV (reference sequence). Trimming left V 3 bases short and J 0 bases short, with 6 bases between. These data also featured in a second study, about yellow fever vaccine responses in identical twins.

This clonotype originated in a woman between 18 and 29 years old in good health. This chain joins TRBV27 and TRBJ2-7, with D hard to call. The material sequenced was PBMCs. This chain's CDR3 is CASSFQRSYEQYF. DNA for the CDR3: TGTGCCAGCAGTTTCCAGCGCTCCTACGAGCAGTACTTC.